One and the same sample provided the 3 T cell receptor beta chains below, sequenced in a study of shared clonotypes between healthy human individuals. In the naive CD8 group, cells lacked CD45RO and were positively selected for CCR7, so terminally differentiated effector memory CD45RA+ cells were left out. The table came from immunoSEQ multiplex PCR; TCRdb's copy has only in-frame clones and leaves some out. The sample has about 1,800,000 clones, just under 95% seen once. The sequencing input was naive CD8+ T cells sorted from blood. All receptors come from a man between 18 and 29 years old in good health.

This chain connects TRBV28 to TRBJ2-6; D remains ambiguous. V was clipped by 2 bases and J by 2 bases, with 7 bases between them. The germline CDR1 and CDR2 sequences are MDHEN and SYDVKM. CDR3 size: 15 residues. CDR3 amino acids: CASSLGFAGANVLTF. The CDR3, as DNA: TGTGCCAGCAGTTTAGGTTTTGCTGGGGCCAACGTCCTGACTTTC. Combining the CDR3 with reference TRBV28 and TRBJ2-6 gives the whole variable domain DVKVTQSSRYLVKRTGEKVFLECVQDMDHENMFWYRQDPGLGLRLIYFSYDVKMKEKGDIPEGYSVSREKKERFSLILESASTNQTSMYLCASSLGFAGANVLTFGAGSRLTVL.

The rearrangement joins TRBV27 to TRBJ1-4; the D gene is possibly TRBD1 (6 bases). The germline V gene has CDR1 MNHEY and CDR2 SMNVEV (reference sequence). V was pared by 5 bases and J by 3 bases, with 22 bases between. This CDR3 region has 18 residues. This chain's CDR3 is CASSPTRDSRGANEKLFF. CDR3 sequence (DNA): TGTGCCAGCAGTCCGACACGGGACTCAAGGGGGGCTAATGAAAAACTGTTTTTT.

The gene calls are TRBV11-1 and TRBJ2-4; the match to TRBD2 covers 7 bases. Germline V gene sequence: CDR1 SGHAT, CDR2 FQDESV (reference sequence). With V trimmed by 5 bases and J by 2 bases, 3 bases remained unmatched. The CDR3 is 14 residues long. CDR3 nucleotides: TGTGCCAGCAGCGAACTAGCGTCCAAAAACATTCAGTACTTC. Residues: CASSELASKNIQYF.